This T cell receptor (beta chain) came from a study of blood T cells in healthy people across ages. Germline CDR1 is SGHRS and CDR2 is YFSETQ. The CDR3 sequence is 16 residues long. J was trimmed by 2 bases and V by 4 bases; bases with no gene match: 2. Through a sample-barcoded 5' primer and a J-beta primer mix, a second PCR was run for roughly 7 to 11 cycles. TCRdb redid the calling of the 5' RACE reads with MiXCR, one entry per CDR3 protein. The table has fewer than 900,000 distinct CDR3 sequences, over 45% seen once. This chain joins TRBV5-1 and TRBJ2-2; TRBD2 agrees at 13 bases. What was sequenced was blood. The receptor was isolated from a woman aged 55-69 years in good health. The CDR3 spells CASSGLAGENTGELFF. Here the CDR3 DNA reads TGCGCCAGCAGCGGACTAGCGGGAGAAAACACCGGGGAGCTGTTTTTT.